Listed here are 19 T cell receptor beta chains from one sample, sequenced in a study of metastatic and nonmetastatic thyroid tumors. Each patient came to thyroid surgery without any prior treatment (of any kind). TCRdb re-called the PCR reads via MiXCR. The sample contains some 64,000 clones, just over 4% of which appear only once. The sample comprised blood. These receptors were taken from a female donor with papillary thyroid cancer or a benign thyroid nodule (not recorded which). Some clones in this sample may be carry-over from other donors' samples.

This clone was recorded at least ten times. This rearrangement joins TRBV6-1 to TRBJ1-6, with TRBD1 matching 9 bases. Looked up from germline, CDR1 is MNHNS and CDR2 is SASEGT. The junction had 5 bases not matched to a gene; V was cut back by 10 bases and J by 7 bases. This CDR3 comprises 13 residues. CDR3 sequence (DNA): TGTGCCATCACGACAGGGGGAAATTCACCCCTCCACTTT. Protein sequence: CAITTGGNSPLHF.

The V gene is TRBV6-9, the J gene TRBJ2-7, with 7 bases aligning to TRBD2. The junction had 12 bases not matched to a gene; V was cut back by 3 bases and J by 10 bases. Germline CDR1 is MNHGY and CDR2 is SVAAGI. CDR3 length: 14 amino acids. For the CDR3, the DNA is TGTGCCAGCAGTTACCTCGGGGGGTCCTACTATCAGTACTTC. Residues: CASSYLGGSYYQYF.

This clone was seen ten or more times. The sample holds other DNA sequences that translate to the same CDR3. This CDR3 is CSAETPGLDHNEQFF. The CDR3 DNA is TGCAGTGCTGAGACCCCGGGACTAGATCACAATGAGCAGTTCTTC. The chain is built from TRBV20-1 and TRBJ2-1, with TRBD2 matching over 8 bases. V dropped 5 bases and J dropped 5; count of bases not matched to a gene: 11. This CDR3 has 15 residues. Germline values: CDR1 DFQATT, CDR2 SNEGSKA (reference sequence).

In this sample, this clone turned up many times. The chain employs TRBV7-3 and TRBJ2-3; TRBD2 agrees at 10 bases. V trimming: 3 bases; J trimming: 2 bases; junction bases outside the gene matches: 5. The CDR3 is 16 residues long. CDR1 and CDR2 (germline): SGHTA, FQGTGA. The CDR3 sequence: CASSFGLAGATDTQYF. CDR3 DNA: TGTGCCAGCAGCTTCGGCCTAGCGGGAGCCACAGATACGCAGTATTTT. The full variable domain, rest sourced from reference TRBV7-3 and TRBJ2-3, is GAGVSQTPSNKVTEKGKYVELRCDPISGHTALYWYRQSLGQGPEFLIYFQGTGAADDSGLPNDRFFAVRPEGSVSTLKIQRTERGDSAVYLCASSFGLAGATDTQYFGPGTRLTVL.

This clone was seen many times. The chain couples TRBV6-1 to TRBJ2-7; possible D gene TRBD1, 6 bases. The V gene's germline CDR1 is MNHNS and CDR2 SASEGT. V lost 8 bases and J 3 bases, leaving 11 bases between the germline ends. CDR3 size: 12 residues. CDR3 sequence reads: CASSRGNYEQYF. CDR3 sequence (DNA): TGTGCCAGCTCGAGGGGGAACTACGAGCAGTACTTC.

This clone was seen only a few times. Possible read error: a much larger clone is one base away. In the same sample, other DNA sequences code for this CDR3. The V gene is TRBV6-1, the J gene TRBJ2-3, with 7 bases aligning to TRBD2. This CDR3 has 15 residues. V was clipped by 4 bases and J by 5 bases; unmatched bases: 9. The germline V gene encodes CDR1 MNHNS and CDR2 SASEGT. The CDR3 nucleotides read TGTGCCAGCAGTGTGGCTAGCGGTAGTATAGATACGCAGTATTTT. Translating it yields CASSVASGSIDTQYF.

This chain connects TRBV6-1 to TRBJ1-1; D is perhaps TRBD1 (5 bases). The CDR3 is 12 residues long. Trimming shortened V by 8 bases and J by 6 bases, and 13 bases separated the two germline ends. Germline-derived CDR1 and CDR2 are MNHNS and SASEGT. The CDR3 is CASYRGRAEAFF. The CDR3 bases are TGTGCCAGCTACCGGGGGAGGGCTGAAGCTTTCTTT.

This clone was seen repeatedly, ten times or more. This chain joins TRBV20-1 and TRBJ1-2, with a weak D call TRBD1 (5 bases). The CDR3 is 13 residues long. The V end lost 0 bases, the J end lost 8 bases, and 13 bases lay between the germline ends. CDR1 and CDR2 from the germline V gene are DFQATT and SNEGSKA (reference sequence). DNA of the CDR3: TGCAGTGCTAGAGATCCGGGGGTAGGGGGCTACACCTTC. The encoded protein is CSARDPGVGGYTF.

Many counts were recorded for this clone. CDR3 loop: CSARPARDAGYGYTF. In DNA form, the CDR3 reads TGCAGTGCTAGGCCCGCCAGGGACGCGGGCTATGGCTACACCTTC. This chain links TRBV20-1 with TRBJ1-2, with D possibly matching TRBD1 (5 bases). This CDR3 is 15 amino acids long. CDR1 and CDR2 from the germline V gene are DFQATT and SNEGSKA (reference sequence). V shed 3 bases and J shed 4 bases, with 18 bases lying between them.

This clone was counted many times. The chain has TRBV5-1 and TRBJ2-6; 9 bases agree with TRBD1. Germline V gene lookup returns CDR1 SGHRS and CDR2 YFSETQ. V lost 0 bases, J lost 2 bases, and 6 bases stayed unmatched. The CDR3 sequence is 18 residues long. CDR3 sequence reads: CASSLAQGQGTGANVLTF. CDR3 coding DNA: TGCGCCAGCAGCTTGGCCCAAGGACAGGGGACTGGGGCCAACGTCCTGACTTTC.

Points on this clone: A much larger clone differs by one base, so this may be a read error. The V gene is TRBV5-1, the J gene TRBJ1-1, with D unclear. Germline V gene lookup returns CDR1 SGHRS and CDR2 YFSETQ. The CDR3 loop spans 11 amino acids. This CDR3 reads CAGSGNTEAFF. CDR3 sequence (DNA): TGCGCCGGCAGCGGGAACACTGAAGCTTTCTTT.

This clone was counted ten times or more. CDR3 nucleotide sequence: TGTGCCAGCACCTTGGGAGAGACCCAGTACTTC. It translates to CASTLGETQYF. This chain links TRBV11-3 with TRBJ2-5; D is unclear. The length of the CDR3 is 11 residues. Trimming shortened V by 7 bases and J by 4 bases, and 7 bases separated the two germline ends. CDR1 and CDR2 from the germline V gene are SGHNT and YENEEA. Full variable domain (rest looked up from reference TRBV11-3 and TRBJ2-5): EAGVVQSPRYKIIEKKQPVAFWCNPISGHNTLYWYLQNLGQGPELLIRYENEEAVDDSQLPKDRFSAERLKGVDSTLKIQPAELGDSAVYLCASTLGETQYFGPGTRLLVL.

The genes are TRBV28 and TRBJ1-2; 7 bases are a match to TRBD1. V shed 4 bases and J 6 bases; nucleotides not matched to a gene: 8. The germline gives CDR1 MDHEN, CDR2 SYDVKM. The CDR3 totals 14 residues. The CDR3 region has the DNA TGTGCCAGCAGTTGGGACGGACAGGTCCATGGCTACACCTTC. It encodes CASSWDGQVHGYTF.

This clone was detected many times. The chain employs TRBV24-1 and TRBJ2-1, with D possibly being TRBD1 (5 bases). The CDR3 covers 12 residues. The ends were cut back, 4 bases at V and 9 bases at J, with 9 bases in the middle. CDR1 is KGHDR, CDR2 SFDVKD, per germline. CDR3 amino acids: CATSDTGREQFF. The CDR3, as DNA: TGTGCCACCAGTGACACAGGTCGTGAGCAGTTCTTC.

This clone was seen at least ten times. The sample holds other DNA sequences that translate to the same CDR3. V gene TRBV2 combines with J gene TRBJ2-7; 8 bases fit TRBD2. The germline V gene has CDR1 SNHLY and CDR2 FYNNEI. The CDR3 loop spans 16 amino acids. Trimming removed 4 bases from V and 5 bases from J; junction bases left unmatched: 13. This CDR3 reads CASSGAEAGGSHEQYF. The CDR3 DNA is TGTGCCAGCAGTGGGGCAGAGGCGGGAGGATCCCACGAGCAGTACTTC. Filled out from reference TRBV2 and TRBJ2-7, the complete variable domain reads EPEVTQTPSHQVTQMGQEVILRCVPISNHLYFYWYRQILGQKVEFLVSFYNNEISEKSEIFDDQFSVERPDGSNFTLKIRSTKLEDSAMYFCASSGAEAGGSHEQYFGPGTRLTVT.

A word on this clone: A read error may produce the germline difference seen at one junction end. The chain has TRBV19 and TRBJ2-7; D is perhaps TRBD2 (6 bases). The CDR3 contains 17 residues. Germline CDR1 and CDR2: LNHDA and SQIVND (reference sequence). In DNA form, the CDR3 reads TGTGCCAGTAGTCGGACCCCGAGGGGAGGAGAGTCCTACGAGCAATACTTC. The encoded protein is CASSRTPRGGESYEQYF.

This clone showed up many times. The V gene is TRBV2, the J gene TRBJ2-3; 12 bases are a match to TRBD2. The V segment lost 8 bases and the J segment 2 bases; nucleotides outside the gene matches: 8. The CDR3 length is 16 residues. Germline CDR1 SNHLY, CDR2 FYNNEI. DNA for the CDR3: TGTGCCAGCCGCGGGGGACTAGCGGGCTACACAGATACGCAGTATTTT. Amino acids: CASRGGLAGYTDTQYF.

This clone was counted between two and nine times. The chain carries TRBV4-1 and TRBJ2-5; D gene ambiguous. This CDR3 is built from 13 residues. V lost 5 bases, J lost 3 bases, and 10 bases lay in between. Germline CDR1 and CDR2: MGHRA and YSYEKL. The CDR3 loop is CASSKIIKETQYF. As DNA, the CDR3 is TGCGCCAGCAGCAAGATCATCAAAGAGACCCAGTACTTC.

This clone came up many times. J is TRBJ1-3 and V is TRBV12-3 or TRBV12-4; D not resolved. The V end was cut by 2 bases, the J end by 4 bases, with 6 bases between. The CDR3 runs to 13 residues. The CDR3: CASSLRGGNTIYF. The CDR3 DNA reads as TGTGCCAGCAGTTTACGGGGAGGAAACACCATATATTTT.